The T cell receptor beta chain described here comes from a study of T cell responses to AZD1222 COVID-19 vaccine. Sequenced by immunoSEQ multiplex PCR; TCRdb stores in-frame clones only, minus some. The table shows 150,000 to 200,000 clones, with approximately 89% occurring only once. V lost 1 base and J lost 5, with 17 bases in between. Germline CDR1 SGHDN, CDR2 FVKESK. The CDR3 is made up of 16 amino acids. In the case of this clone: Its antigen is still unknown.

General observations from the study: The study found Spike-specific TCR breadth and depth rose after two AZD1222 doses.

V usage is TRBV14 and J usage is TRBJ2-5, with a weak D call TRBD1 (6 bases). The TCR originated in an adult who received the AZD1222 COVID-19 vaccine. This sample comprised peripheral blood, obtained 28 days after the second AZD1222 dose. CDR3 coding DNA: TGTGCCAGCAGCCAAGGGGTACAGGGTATCTGGGAGACCCAGTACTTC. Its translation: CASSQGVQGIWETQYF.